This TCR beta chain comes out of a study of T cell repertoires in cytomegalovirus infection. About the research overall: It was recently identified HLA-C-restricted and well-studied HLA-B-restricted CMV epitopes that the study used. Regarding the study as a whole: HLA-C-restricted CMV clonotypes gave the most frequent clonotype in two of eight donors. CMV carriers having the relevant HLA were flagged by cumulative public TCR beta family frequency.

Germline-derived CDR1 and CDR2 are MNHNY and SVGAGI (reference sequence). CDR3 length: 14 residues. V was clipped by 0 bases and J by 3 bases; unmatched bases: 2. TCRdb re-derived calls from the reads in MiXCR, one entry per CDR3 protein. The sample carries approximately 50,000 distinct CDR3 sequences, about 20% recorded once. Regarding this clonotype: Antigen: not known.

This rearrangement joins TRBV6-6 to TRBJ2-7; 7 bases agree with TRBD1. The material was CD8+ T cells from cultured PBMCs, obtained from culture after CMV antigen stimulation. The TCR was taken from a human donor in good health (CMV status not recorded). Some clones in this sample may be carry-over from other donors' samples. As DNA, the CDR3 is TGTGCCAGCAGTTACTCCGGACAGGACTACGAGCAGTACTTC. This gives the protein CASSYSGQDYEQYF.